This T cell receptor beta chain originates from a study of regulatory T cells in long-lasting Graves disease (dated by TCRdb to the early 2020s). In terms of the full investigation: Persistent Graves' disease was defined as antithyroid drug treatment for over 5 years with persistently positive TSH receptor autoantibodies. This study used TCR sequencing and RNA sequencing of peripheral blood to compare persistent Graves' disease patients against newly diagnosed Graves' disease patients. The study was conducted in China and was registered as a clinical trial. A total of about 33 samples underwent TCR sequencing, from about 13 patients with persistent Graves' disease and 20 or so patients with newly diagnosed Graves' disease. Persistent Graves' disease patients in the clinical cohort had taken antithyroid drugs for approximately 10 years on average.

The CDR3 covers 13 residues, taking in both the cysteine and the phenylalanine. CDR3 DNA only is kept here, 39 bases in frame from base 1. V gives up 8 bases and J gives up 2 bases, and the segment between their germline ends measures 13 bases. This clonotype was counted many times. The antigen this receptor binds is unknown. Per-nucleotide qualities are absent, and no much larger clonotype sits a single base away. Library generation was performed with multiplex PCR. TCRdb names Illumina HiSeq 4000 as the instrument used. To build TCR beta libraries, CDR3 regions were amplified by Arm-PCR using iRepertoire HTBI primers. PCR products were gel purified before sequencing. The authors' pipeline ran thus. Across samples, about 63 TRBV and roughly 15 TRBJ segments were identified and used for gene usage analysis of CDR3 amino acid clonotypes. Filtered high-quality paired reads were merged into contigs using COPE and FqMerger. Contigs were aligned with BLAST to IMGT TRBV, TRBD and TRBJ reference genes, and CDR3 was defined per IMGT. Clonotypes above 0.1% frequency were classified as highly expanded clones. Shannon entropy was used to measure repertoire diversity, and the Gini coefficient was used to measure V-J evenness. Public clonotypes were defined as clonotypes shared by more than one individual. Clones were called with MiXCR by TCRdb after fastp trimmed the public reads at Q25, and only in-frame beta chains were retained. Rows merge per CDR3 protein into single entries with the most common DNA and genes. These V and J calls are TCRdb output, not the study's own analysis. The sample yields 600,000 to 850,000 distinct CDR3 sequences; around 32% were counted once. In total, the top ten clones hold 42% of the sample.

In the paper's terms, the time point label means: persistent/refractory GD, antithyroid drugs over 5 years with positive TRAb. For both TCR sequencing and RNA sequencing, RNA was extracted from PBMCs using TRIzol. The diagnosis of Graves' disease followed American Thyroid Association guidelines. The patients came from an endocrinology department in Xi'an, China. Each patient gave about 8.1 milliliters of peripheral blood, collected in an EDTA anticoagulant tube. Ficoll Paque Plus density gradient separation was used to isolate PBMCs, and no further T cell sorting was performed. An Agilent 2100 Bioanalyzer and agarose gel were used to assess RNA quality, and a NanoDrop 2000 was used to measure RNA concentration. Results and caveats for the whole study, not just this receptor: Patients with persistent disease shared more public clonotypes (about 2,700) than newly diagnosed patients did (nearly 1,000). Compared with newly diagnosed patients, patients with persistent Graves' disease had lower TCR Shannon entropy and fewer highly expanded clones, which suggests clonal expansion. Sequencing and analysis were limited to the TCR beta chain. Only peripheral blood was studied, because thyroid tissue, the primary lesion, was inaccessible. TRBV28, TRBJ1-2 and TRBJ2-5 were preferentially used in persistent disease, while TRBV20-1 and TRBJ2-1 were favored in newly diagnosed disease. The small sample size was acknowledged by the authors as a limitation that may reduce accuracy.

Rearrangement joined TRBV12-3 or TRBV12-4 to TRBJ2-7, with TRBD2 as a weak D call on 6 bases. This receptor was identified in a female donor with Graves disease. The sample consisted of peripheral blood mononuclear cells (PBMCs), taken when the disease was refractory, from a patient treated with antithyroid drugs. The CDR3 amino acid sequence is: CASGRGGPYEQYF. The DNA reads TGTGCCAGCGGTAGGGGAGGCCCCTACGAGCAGTACTTC.